A single sample gave rise to the 7 T cell receptor beta chains below, sequenced in a study of vaccination effects on CD4 cells after COVID-19. With roughly 10 days of culture completed, CD4+ T cells were isolated. These TCRs' antigens remain unknown. Assay used: immunoSEQ multiplex PCR; TCRdb lists only in-frame clones, some missing. The sample carries around 46,000 clones, around 63% recorded once. The sequenced sample was CD4+ T cells from PBMCs cultured without peptide, obtained before COVID-19 vaccination. These receptors were collected from a human donor who received a COVID-19 vaccine.

The rearrangement uses TRBV14 and TRBJ1-2, with D unclear. V was clipped by 2 bases and J by 3 bases, with 4 bases between them. Per the germline V gene, CDR1 is SGHDN and CDR2 is FVKESK. CDR3 length: 12 amino acids. This CDR3 is CASSQHHYGYTF. CDR3 bases: TGTGCCAGCAGCCAACATCACTATGGCTACACCTTC.

This rearrangement joins TRBV19 to TRBJ1-1; D may be TRBD1 (5 bases). The CDR3 contains 16 residues. V was trimmed by 1 base and J by 0 bases, leaving 12 bases between them. Germline-derived CDR1 and CDR2 are LNHDA and SQIVND (reference sequence). CDR3 bases: TGTGCCAGTAGTATAGCTCAGGGTCCGGTGAACACTGAAGCTTTCTTT. Amino acid sequence: CASSIAQGPVNTEAFF.

The chain employs TRBV6-2 or TRBV6-3 and TRBJ2-3, with TRBD2 as a possible D gene (6 bases). From germline, CDR1 is MNHEY and CDR2 SVGEGT. The CDR3 runs 13 residues. The V end was cut by 1 base, the J end by 5 bases, with 7 bases between. CDR3 in DNA: TGTGCCAGCAGTTACTGGGGAGGAGATACGCAGTATTTT. Its translation: CASSYWGGDTQYF.

This chain joins TRBV11-1 and TRBJ1-5; TRBD1 might be the D (5 bases). This CDR3 comprises 13 residues. V was pared by 3 bases and J by 5 bases, with 8 bases between. CDR1 and CDR2 from the germline V gene are SGHAT and FQDESV (reference sequence). The CDR3 nucleotides read TGTGCCAGCAGCTTGGGGGGGGATCAGCCCCAGCATTTT. Translation gives CASSLGGDQPQHF.

This clone showed up just once. The V gene is TRBV2, the J gene TRBJ1-2, with a possible D match to TRBD1 (5 bases). The germline V gene has CDR1 SNHLY and CDR2 FYNNEI. Trimming pared 4 bases from V and 4 bases from J, leaving 13 bases between. This CDR3 contains 14 residues. CDR3 region: CASSVGPSPYGYTF. The CDR3 nucleotides read TGTGCCAGCAGTGTGGGACCTAGCCCCTATGGCTACACCTTC.

The CDR3 DNA is TGTGCCAGCAGCCCAACAGTAATGAACACTGAAGCTTTCTTT. It specifies CASSPTVMNTEAFF. This chain joins TRBV9 and TRBJ1-1; D is undetermined. The V and J ends lost 4 bases and 0 bases respectively, with 10 bases between them. The CDR3 has 14 amino acids. Germline CDR1 SGDLS, CDR2 YYNGEE.

This clone was seen a few times. The chain uses TRBV3-1 (or the pseudogene TRBV3-2) and TRBJ1-5, with D unresolved. Germline V lookup: CDR1 LGHDT, CDR2 YNNKEL (reference sequence). Trimming took off 4 bases at V and 6 bases at J, with 16 bases between the two ends. This CDR3 is 15 amino acids long. The CDR3 loop is CASSPTWDSSQPQHF. The CDR3 DNA reads TGTGCCAGCAGCCCGACATGGGATTCCTCTCAGCCCCAGCATTTT.